This T cell receptor beta chain was obtained from a study of T cells in tumors after PD-1 blockade. Background on the study: During anti-PD-1 treatment, some patients continued daily vismodegib 150 mg.

The assay was immunoSEQ multiplex PCR, and TCRdb's table has in-frame clones only and misses some. The sample consists of roughly 47,000 clones, nearly 80% of them appearing once. The CDR3 contains 15 residues. Trimming took 1 base from V and 10 from J, leaving 15 bases between them. From germline, CDR1 is SGHKS and CDR2 YYEKEE (reference sequence). This receptor was identified in a human donor with basal cell carcinoma. The rearrangement links TRBV5-5 to TRBJ1-6; D unresolved. This sample comprised PBMCs, obtained before anti-PD-1 treatment. As DNA, the CDR3 is TGTGCCAGCAGCTTGCGGGAGGGATCTGGCTCACCCCTCCACTTT. It is translated as CASSLREGSGSPLHF. Looking up the rest from reference TRBV5-5 and TRBJ1-6 gives the full variable domain: DAGVTQSPTHLIKTRGQQVTLRCSPISGHKSVSWYQQVLGQGPQFIFQYYEKEERGRGNFPDRFSARQFPNYSSELNVNALLLGDSALYLCASSLREGSGSPLHFGNGTRLTVT.